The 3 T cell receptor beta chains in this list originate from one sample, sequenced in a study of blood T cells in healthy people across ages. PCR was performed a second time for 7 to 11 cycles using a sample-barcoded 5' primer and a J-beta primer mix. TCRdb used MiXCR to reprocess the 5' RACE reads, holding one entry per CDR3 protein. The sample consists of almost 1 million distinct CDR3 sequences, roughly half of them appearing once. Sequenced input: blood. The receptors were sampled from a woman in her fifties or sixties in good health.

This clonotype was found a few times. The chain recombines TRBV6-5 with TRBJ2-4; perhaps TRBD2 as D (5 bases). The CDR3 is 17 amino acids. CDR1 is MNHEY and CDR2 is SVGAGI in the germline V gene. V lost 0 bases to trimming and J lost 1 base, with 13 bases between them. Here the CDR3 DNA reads TGTGCCAGCAGTTACTCGATACTAGGGCCGGCCAAAAACATTCAGTACTTC. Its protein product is CASSYSILGPAKNIQYF.

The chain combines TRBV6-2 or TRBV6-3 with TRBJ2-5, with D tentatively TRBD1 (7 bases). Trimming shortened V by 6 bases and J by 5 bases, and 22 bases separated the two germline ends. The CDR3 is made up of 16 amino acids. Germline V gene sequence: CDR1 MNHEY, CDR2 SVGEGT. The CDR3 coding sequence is TGTGCCAGCAGCGCGGGACAGCCCCTCCGTCGGGAGACCCAGTACTTC. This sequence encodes CASSAGQPLRRETQYF.

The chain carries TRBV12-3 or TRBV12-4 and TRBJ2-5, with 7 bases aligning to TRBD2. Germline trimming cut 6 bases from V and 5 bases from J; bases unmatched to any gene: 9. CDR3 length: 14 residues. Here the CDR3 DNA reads TGTGCCAGCAGCCCACCGGGACTACACGAGACCCAGTACTTC. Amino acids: CASSPPGLHETQYF.